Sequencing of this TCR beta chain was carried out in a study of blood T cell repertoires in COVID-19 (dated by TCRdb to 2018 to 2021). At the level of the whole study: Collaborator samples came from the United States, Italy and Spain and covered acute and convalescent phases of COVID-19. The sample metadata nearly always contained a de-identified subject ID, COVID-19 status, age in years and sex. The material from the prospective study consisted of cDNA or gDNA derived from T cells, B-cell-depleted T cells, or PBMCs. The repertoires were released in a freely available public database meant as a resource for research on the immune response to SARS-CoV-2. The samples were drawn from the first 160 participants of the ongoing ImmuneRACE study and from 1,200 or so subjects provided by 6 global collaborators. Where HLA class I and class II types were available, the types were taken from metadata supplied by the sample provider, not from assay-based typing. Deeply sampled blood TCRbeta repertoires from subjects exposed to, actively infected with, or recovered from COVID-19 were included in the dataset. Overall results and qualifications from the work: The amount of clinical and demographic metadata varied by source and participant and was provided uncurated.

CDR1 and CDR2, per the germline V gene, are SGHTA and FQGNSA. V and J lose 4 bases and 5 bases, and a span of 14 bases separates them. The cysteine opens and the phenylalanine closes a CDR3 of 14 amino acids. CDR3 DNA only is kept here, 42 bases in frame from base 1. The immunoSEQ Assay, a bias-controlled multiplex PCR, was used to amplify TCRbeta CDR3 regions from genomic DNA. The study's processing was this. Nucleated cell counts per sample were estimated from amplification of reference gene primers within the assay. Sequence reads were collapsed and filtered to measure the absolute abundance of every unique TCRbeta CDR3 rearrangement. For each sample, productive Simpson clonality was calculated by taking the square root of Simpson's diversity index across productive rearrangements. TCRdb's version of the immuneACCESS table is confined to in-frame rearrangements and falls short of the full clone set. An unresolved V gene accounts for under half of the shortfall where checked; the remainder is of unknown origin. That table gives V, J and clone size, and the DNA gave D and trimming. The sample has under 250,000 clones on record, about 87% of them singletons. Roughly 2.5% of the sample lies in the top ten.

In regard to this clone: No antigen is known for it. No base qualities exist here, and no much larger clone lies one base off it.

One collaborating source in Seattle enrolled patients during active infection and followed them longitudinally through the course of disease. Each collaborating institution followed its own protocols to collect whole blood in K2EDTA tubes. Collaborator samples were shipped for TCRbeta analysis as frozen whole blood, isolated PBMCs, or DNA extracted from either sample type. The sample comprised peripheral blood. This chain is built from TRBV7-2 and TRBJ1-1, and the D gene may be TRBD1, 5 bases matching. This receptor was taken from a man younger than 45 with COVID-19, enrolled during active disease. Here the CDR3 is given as CASSSDGGGTEAFF. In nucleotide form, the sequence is TGTGCCAGCAGCTCGGACGGGGGGGGAACTGAAGCTTTCTTT.